This is a list of T cell receptor beta chains from one sample in a study of shared clonotypes between healthy human individuals. Only in-frame clones appear in the TCRdb table, and some are missing; sequencing was by immunoSEQ multiplex PCR. The data contain roughly 500,000 clones, about four fifths of them singletons. Sequencing was carried out using PBMCs. Receptors were obtained from a woman aged 35 to 49 in good health. Some clones in this sample may be carry-over from other donors' samples. CDR3s leave out the opening cysteine and the closing phenylalanine or tryptophan. Some rows have no size entry. The others give once, few or many, or a class for an expanded clone.

v_gene	j_gene	abundance	CDR3aa
TRBV6-5	TRBJ2-7	NA	ASKRTGGSEQY
TRBV28	TRBJ2-5	few	ASTPFRGVGKTQY
TRBV10-3	TRBJ2-1	few	AISESMGLAYEQF
TRBV7-9	TRBJ2-2	NA	ASSQDRNTGELF
TRBV19	TRBJ1-5	NA	ASSYTGEFQPQH
TRBV25-1	TRBJ2-1	NA	ASSDLRATYNEQF
TRBV11-2	TRBJ2-5	NA	ASSPPSATSGTKTQY
TRBV10-3	TRBJ1-5	few	AISLEGGAMNQPQH
TRBV30	TRBJ2-7	NA	AWSVRAWTSGIVGEQY
TRBV19	TRBJ2-7	NA	ASSRTGERYEQY
TRBV6-9	TRBJ2-7	NA	ASSYVASYEQY
TRBV18	TRBJ2-6	NA	ASSPGLTGSGANVLT
TRBV4-3	TRBJ2-3	NA	ANHQRGQVTDTQY
TRBV19	TRBJ2-7	few	ASSTYPGQYEQY
TRBV6-5	TRBJ2-5	NA	ASSYNRGQETQY